This section outlines one TCR beta chain sequence together with its context. Its antigen is as yet unknown. The V gene's germline CDR1 is SGHRS and CDR2 YFSETQ. The CDR3 length is 15 residues. This sample stems from a study of graft-versus-host responses after intestinal transplantation. Study in general: Tacrolimus and steroids were given for 2 to 4 years to all recipients after anti-thymocyte globulin induction. General observations from the study: When patients had graft-donor T cell macrochimerism, their allografts held high graft-versus-host to host-versus-graft clonal ratios. GvH clones detected in recipient marrow included some appearing first in ileum or blood. Declining HvG levels early post-transplant were linked to peak circulating GvH clone levels.

Sequenced by immunoSEQ multiplex PCR; TCRdb stores in-frame clones only, minus some. The profile shows over 90,000 clones, 91% of them singletons. This clonotype was sampled from a human donor who was the organ donor for an intestinal transplant. The chain combines TRBV5-1 with TRBJ2-5, with 11 bases fitting TRBD1. With the DNA end fitting TRBJ2-7 better, the J assignment may be wrong. This specimen was unstimulated CD4+ T cells sorted from spleen or lymph node cells, taken before transplant. The DNA of the CDR3 is TGCGCCAGCGACGAACGACCGGGACAGGGGGACGAGCAGTACTTC. This translates into CASDERPGQGDEQYF.